What follows are 3 T cell receptor beta chains derived from one specimen sequenced in a study of T-cell reconstitution after alpha-beta-depleted transplantation in children. Preparation of the TCRbeta library used unique molecular identifiers. TCRdb reprocessed the PCR reads via MiXCR and lists one record per CDR3 protein. The sample records 350,000 to 500,000 distinct CDR3 sequences, approximately 42% being singletons. The material sequenced was PBMCs, taken before TCRalphabeta/CD19-depleted stem cell transplant. The receptor source for this set is a girl aged 2-10 years with aplastic anemia, due to receive a stem cell transplant.

As concerns this clonotype: The junction and the germline gene differ at one end; a read error may be behind it. The chain recombines TRBV4-1 with TRBJ2-3, with D possibly matching TRBD2 (6 bases). CDR3 length: 18 residues. Germline V gene sequence: CDR1 MGHRA, CDR2 YSYEKL. The CDR3 DNA follows: TGCCCCAGCAGCCAAATCGGAGGCTCGGGGGTTGGCACAGATACGCAGTATTTT. Translating gives CPSSQIGGSGVGTDTQYF.

The table lists this clonotype with a few counts. The chain uses TRBV7-9 and TRBJ2-1; tentatively, D is TRBD2 (5 bases). CDR1 SEHNR and CDR2 FQNEAQ come from the germline V gene (reference sequence). V was cut by 4 bases and J by 3 bases, with 16 bases left in between. The length of the CDR3 is 16 residues. The CDR3 DNA sequence: TGTGCCAGCAGCTCCGAGGACGGGATAATCTACAATGAGCAGTTCTTC. Its translation is CASSSEDGIIYNEQFF.

Notes on this clonotype: A much more abundant neighbour one base away suggests this may be a read error. This chain uses TRBV7-2 with TRBJ2-2; D may be TRBD2 (5 bases). Germline V gives CDR1 SGHTA, CDR2 FQGNSA. The CDR3 runs 15 residues. CDR3 protein: CASSLEFANTGELLF. DNA of the CDR3: TGTGCCAGCAGCTTAGAGTTTGCGAACACCGGGGAGCTGCTTTTT.